One TCR beta chain is described in this entry. The CDR3 contains 12 residues. V was shortened by 4 bases and J by 9 bases, with 10 bases between the two germline ends. Per the germline V gene, CDR1 is MNHEY and CDR2 is SVGAGI. Stated treatment: 15 to 20 received Ad26.COV2.S at low or high dose, single or two shots; about 5 received placebo; per-sample allocation not given. Sampling was done on day 63 after the first vaccine or placebo injection. This entry comes from a study of Ad26.COV2.S vaccination and SARS-CoV-2 variants. The assay was immunoSEQ multiplex PCR, and TCRdb's table has in-frame clones only and misses some. The table lists 250,000 or so clones, roughly 89% of them singletons, with approximately 3% in the top ten.

The sequencing here drew on peripheral blood, taken in a trial of Ad26.COV2.S vaccine versus placebo. This TCR was sampled from a person between 18 and 65 years old who received the Ad26.COV2.S COVID-19 vaccine or a placebo. J is TRBJ2-4 and V is TRBV6-5, with D perhaps matching TRBD1 (5 bases). The CDR3 region has the DNA TGTGCCAGCAGTTCAGGGTTCTCCATTCAGTACTTC. This gives the protein CASSSGFSIQYF.